This is a list of T cell receptor beta chains from one sample in a study of blood T cell repertoires in COVID-19. Libraries were prepared by immunoSEQ multiplex PCR; TCRdb keeps only in-frame clonotypes and omits some of them. Here the sample spans around 300,000 clones, around 90% being singletons. Sequencing input: peripheral blood. All receptors come from a woman between 50 and 59 years old with COVID-19, enrolled during active disease. The conserved cysteine and the conserved F or W are not part of the CDR3 here. The order of the fields is V gene, D gene, clone size, CDR3 protein. D genes are given only for firm matches. The size field is filled for only some rows; it gives once, few, many or a size class.

TRBV7-2 NA NA ASSFGSKGDEQF
TRBV24-1 TRBD1 NA ASSMGQGSDTQY
TRBV6-1 NA NA ASSEALALSDTQY
TRBV9 NA NA ASSVRGNPVETQY
TRBV10-2 TRBD2 once ASLSGRVSYNEQF
TRBV5-1 TRBD2 NA ASSVGLAGEGETQY
TRBV9 TRBD2 NA ASSVLAGGPPDTQY
TRBV11-3 NA NA ASSPGGTAYEQY
TRBV7-9 NA NA ASSLIEETQY
TRBV27 NA NA ASSYQGNNSPLH
TRBV9 NA NA ASSPSGTPGETQY
TRBV29-1 NA NA SVALQKETQY
TRBV27 NA NA ASSLKSAGTYNEQF
TRBV19 TRBD1 NA ASSIAGGGQTQY
TRBV27 TRBD1 NA ASSPDRGRYEQY
TRBV6-5 NA NA ASNEANTGELF
TRBV19 NA once ASTLGSQQY
TRBV2 TRBD2 NA ASSEITSGYEQF
TRBV14 TRBD1 NA ASSQDHGTGMSGTEAF
TRBV6-1 TRBD1 NA ASSELQGGYT
TRBV29-1 NA NA SAGLPGVYEQY
TRBV10-2 TRBD2 NA ASSHPLAGGYNEQF
TRBV19 TRBD1 NA ASNTGQGATYGYT
TRBV9 NA NA ASSWGVATQETQY
TRBV5-1 TRBD2 NA ASSLGSSGSFRHEQY
TRBV10-3 NA NA AITPRPGGTDTQY
TRBV19 NA NA ASSPDTLWSYNSPLH
TRBV11-2 NA NA ASSTGQTNYGYT
TRBV13 TRBD2 NA ASRRSSGLAGGGTGELF